The 13 T cell receptor beta chains below come from one sample, sequenced in a study of T cells after yellow fever vaccination. TCRdb passed the 5' RACE reads through MiXCR, listing each CDR3 protein once. The table records 250,000 to 400,000 distinct CDR3 sequences, 4% to 5.5% of them present only once. This material consisted of PBMCs, taken 15 days after the yellow fever booster vaccination. The receptors derive from a man aged 18 to 29 who received the YFV17D yellow fever vaccine.

Turning to this clonotype: Since a much larger clone is just one base distant, this may be a read error. The chain carries TRBV15 and TRBJ2-7; D is ambiguous. Trimming pared 5 bases from V and 3 bases from J, leaving 17 bases between. The CDR3 is 15 amino acids. CDR1 and CDR2 (germline): LNHNV, YYDKDF (reference sequence). CDR3 sequence: CATSLFLEWDYEQYF. CDR3 DNA sequence: TGTGCCACCAGCTTATTCCTAGAATGGGACTACGAGCAGTACTTC.

This clonotype has more than one count but fewer than ten. The chain couples TRBV24-1 to TRBJ2-3, with D unresolved. CDR3 length: 14 residues. Trimming removed 8 bases from V and 2 bases from J, with 13 bases in between. Germline assignment: CDR1 KGHDR and CDR2 SFDVKD. CDR3 region: CATNGQANTDTQYF. CDR3 nucleotide sequence: TGTGCCACCAATGGGCAGGCGAACACAGATACGCAGTATTTT.

As regards this clonotype: One end of the junction does not line up with germline, which may come from a read error. The V call is TRBV7-9, the J call TRBJ1-4; D is ambiguous. This CDR3 spans 14 amino acids. Germline assignment: CDR1 SEHNR and CDR2 FQNEAQ (reference sequence). The CDR3 region has the DNA TGTGCCAGCAGCTTAGAACGAACTAATGTAAAACTGTTTTTT. Amino acid sequence: CASSLERTNVKLFF.

At least ten counts were recorded for this clonotype. The germline gene is not matched at one end of the junction; a read error may be the cause. This rearrangement joins TRBV7-7 to TRBJ2-5, with D perhaps TRBD2 (6 bases). There are 13 residues in the CDR3. Germline lookup yields CDR1 SSHAT and CDR2 FNYEAQ (reference sequence). The CDR3 nucleotides are TGTGCTAGCAGCGCGGGGACCGGGGAGACCCAGTACTTC. It specifies CASSAGTGETQYF.

The table lists this clonotype with many counts. CDR3 DNA: TGTGCCAGCAGATATAGCGTGAGCACAGATACGCAGTATTTT. Its protein product is CASRYSVSTDTQYF. V is TRBV12-3 or TRBV12-4 and J is TRBJ2-3; D is perhaps TRBD2 (5 bases). Deletions cut 6 bases from V and 0 bases from J, with 10 bases between. The CDR3 contains 14 residues.

This clonotype was recorded many times. The V gene is TRBV12-3 or TRBV12-4, the J gene TRBJ2-7; weak D call: TRBD2 (5 bases). The CDR3 loop spans 13 amino acids. Trimming cost V 3 bases and J 1 base, with 7 bases left between them. The CDR3 DNA sequence: TGTGCCAGCAGTTTCCGGGGTTCCTACGAGCAGTACGTC. Translated: CASSFRGSYEQYV.

The chain couples TRBV18 to TRBJ2-1; D might be TRBD1 (6 bases). CDR3 length: 11 residues. CDR1 and CDR2 from the germline V gene are KGHSH and LQKENI. With 8 bases removed from V and 7 bases from J, the gap between germline ends came to 9 bases. CDR3 amino acids: CASQRGNEQFF. The DNA for the CDR3 is TGTGCCAGCCAAAGGGGGAATGAGCAGTTCTTC.

This clonotype was seen more than once but under ten times. This chain links TRBV3-1 with TRBJ2-7; D is uncertain. Deletions cut 0 bases from V and 4 bases from J, with 10 bases between. This CDR3 is 14 amino acids long. Per germline, CDR1 LGHDT and CDR2 YNNKEL (reference sequence). CDR3 residues: CASSQEGQIYEQYV. The CDR3 nucleotides read TGTGCCAGCAGCCAAGAGGGTCAGATTTACGAGCAGTACGTC.

This clonotype was seen many times. The V gene is TRBV6-2 or TRBV6-3, the J gene TRBJ2-5, with 8 bases that match TRBD1. Germline loops: CDR1 MNHEY, CDR2 SVGEGT. The CDR3 spans 14 residues. V lost 8 bases, J lost 5 bases, and 10 bases stayed unmatched. The CDR3 DNA is TGTGCCAGCGCGACGACAGGGGTATCGGAGACCCAGTACTTC. Protein sequence: CASATTGVSETQYF.

This clonotype was picked up a small number of times. The CDR3 DNA follows: TGCAGTGCAACCTCTGGGGGGGCGATGGACACTGAAGCTTTCTTT. This codes for CSATSGGAMDTEAFF. V and J are TRBV20-1 and TRBJ1-1; tentatively, D is TRBD1 (6 bases). The CDR3 totals 15 residues. Trimming took 6 bases from V and 3 from J, leaving 20 bases between them. Per the germline V gene, CDR1 is DFQATT and CDR2 is SNEGSKA (reference sequence).

This clonotype appeared many times. V and J are TRBV12-3 or TRBV12-4 and TRBJ2-1; 12 positions match TRBD1. This CDR3 comprises 15 residues. Trimming at V came to 3 bases and at J to 7 bases, leaving 4 bases not matched to a gene. CDR3 sequence reads: CASSFAGQGANEQFF. In DNA form, the CDR3 reads TGTGCCAGCAGTTTTGCGGGACAGGGGGCAAATGAGCAGTTCTTC.

The gene calls are TRBV24-1 and TRBJ1-2; the match to TRBD1 covers 9 bases. With V trimmed by 10 bases and J by 6 bases, 8 bases remained unmatched. This CDR3 has 13 residues. CDR1 is KGHDR and CDR2 is SFDVKD in the germline V gene. CDR3 in amino acids: CATGTGNVNGYTF. DNA for the CDR3: TGTGCCACAGGGACAGGGAATGTGAATGGCTACACCTTC.

This clonotype was seen many times. The chain carries TRBV5-1 and TRBJ1-6; D uncertain. With 0 bases removed from V and 7 bases from J, the gap between germline ends came to 11 bases. This CDR3 spans 15 amino acids. The germline gives CDR1 SGHRS, CDR2 YFSETQ. CDR3 protein: CASSLDGVRNSPLHF. The DNA for the CDR3 is TGCGCCAGCAGCTTGGATGGGGTCAGGAATTCACCCCTCCACTTT.